Below, one T cell receptor (beta chain) is given with its context. Read sequence stops 3 residues before the CDR3 end, and the germline J gene provides the missing end. Repertoires were generated with immunoSEQ multiplex PCR, while TCRdb's copy carries only in-frame clones and drops some. This sample's table reports more than 45,000 clones. This entry belongs to a study of T cells in women clearing cervical HPV infection. Background on the study: Women with histologically confirmed HPV16-related CIN3 or worse, 2 with invasive cancer, served as cases.

Unmatched junction bases numbered 4, after V lost 11 bases and J lost 3 bases. The CDR3 totals 13 residues. Germline values: CDR1 ENHRY, CDR2 SYGVKD. This sequence was found in a woman between 18 and 70 years old with a cervical HPV16 infection that either progressed to CIN3+ or cleared (not recorded which). V gene TRBV10-3 combines with J gene TRBJ1-4, with 9 bases identical to TRBD1. Sequenced input: blood buffy coat. The CDR3 protein is CAVGQGSNEKLFF. The CDR3 bases that were read are TGTGCCGTCGGACAGGGGTCTAATGAAAAA.